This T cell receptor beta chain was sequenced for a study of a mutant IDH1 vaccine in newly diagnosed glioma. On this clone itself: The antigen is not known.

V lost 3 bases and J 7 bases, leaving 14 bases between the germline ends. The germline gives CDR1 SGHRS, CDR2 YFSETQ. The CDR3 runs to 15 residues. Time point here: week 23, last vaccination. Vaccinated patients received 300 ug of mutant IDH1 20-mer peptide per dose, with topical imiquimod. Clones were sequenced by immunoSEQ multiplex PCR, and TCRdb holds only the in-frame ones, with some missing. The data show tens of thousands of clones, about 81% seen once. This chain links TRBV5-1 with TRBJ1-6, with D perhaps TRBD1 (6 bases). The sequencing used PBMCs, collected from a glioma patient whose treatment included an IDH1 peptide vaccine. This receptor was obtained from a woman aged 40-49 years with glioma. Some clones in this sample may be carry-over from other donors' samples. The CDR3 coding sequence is TGCGCCAGCAGCTCTGAGGGGGTAGGCAATTCACCCCTCCACTTT. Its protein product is CASSSEGVGNSPLHF.